A selection of T cell receptor beta chains follows, all from one sample in a study of blood T cell repertoires in COVID-19. Profiled with immunoSEQ multiplex PCR; TCRdb holds only in-frame clones, not every one. The sample lists over 25,000 clones; approximately 85% were seen once. Material for sequencing was peripheral blood. Every receptor here comes from a woman aged 50 to 60 with active COVID-19. The CDR3 runs from the conserved cysteine through the conserved F or W. The D gene is left open where the match is weak. Clone sizes are given selectively: once, few, many, or a class where the clone is expanded.

TRBV5-4,TRBJ2-7,.,once,TGTGCCAGCAGCTTGGACCAGAGGACCTACGAGCAGTACTTC,CASSLDQRTYEQYF
TRBV4-2,TRBJ2-1,.,.,TGTGCCAGCAGCCAAGACGTCCAGGGCAATGAGCAGTTCTTC,CASSQDVQGNEQFF
TRBV30,TRBJ2-7,.,once,TGTGCCTGGATGGGACTTGACGAGCAGTACTTC,CAWMGLDEQYF
TRBV14,TRBJ2-3,TRBD2,.,TGTGCCAGCAGCCTAGGGAGCGGGGCTAGCACAGATACGCAGTATTTT,CASSLGSGASTDTQYF
TRBV3-1/TRBV3-2,TRBJ2-1,.,.,TGTGCCAGCAGCCAAGATGGCGGCGGGATGAGAGTTAATGAGCAGTTCTTC,CASSQDGGGMRVNEQFF
TRBV2,TRBJ2-1,TRBD2,.,TGTGCCAGCAGGGACTCTAGCGGGAGACGCTACAATGAGCAGTTCTTC,CASRDSSGRRYNEQFF
TRBV2,TRBJ1-5,.,.,TGTGCCAGCAGTTCCCGACAGGGCAATCAGCCCCAGCATTTT,CASSSRQGNQPQHF
TRBV28,TRBJ1-4,TRBD1,.,TGTGCCAGCAGATTGGACAGGGGAAATGAAAAACTGTTTTTT,CASRLDRGNEKLFF
TRBV27,TRBJ2-1,TRBD2,.,TGTGCCAGCAGCCCCGGGACTAGGGTTGAGGGTGAGCAGTTCTTC,CASSPGTRVEGEQFF
TRBV28,TRBJ1-1,.,.,TGTGCCAGCAGTTTATGGGGGACAAACACTGAAGCTTTCTTT,CASSLWGTNTEAFF
TRBV6-5,TRBJ1-1,.,.,TGTGCCAGCAGAACTCTAACCCCCGGGAAAGAAGCTTTCTTT,CASRTLTPGKEAFF
TRBV4-1,TRBJ2-1,TRBD2,.,TGCGCCAGCAGCCAAGTAGGGGGCGGGAGGGCGTACAATGAGCAGTTCTTC,CASSQVGGGRAYNEQFF
TRBV7-8,TRBJ2-1,TRBD2,.,TGTGCCAGCAGCTTGGGGGGGTTAGAGGGAGTGTCCAATGAGCAGTTCTTC,CASSLGGLEGVSNEQFF
TRBV19,TRBJ1-5,.,.,TGTGCCAGTAGCCCTAGCCGGGACAAGATGTCCAATCAGCCCCAGCATTTT,CASSPSRDKMSNQPQHF
TRBV7-2,TRBJ1-5,.,.,TGTGCCAGCAGCTCCAGAGAGGGTAGGCAGGGGTCGAGTCAGCCCCAGCATTTT,CASSSREGRQGSSQPQHF
TRBV27,TRBJ2-7,.,few,TGTGCCAGCAGTTTAGGGACAAGGTACGAGCAGTACTTC,CASSLGTRYEQYF
TRBV5-1,TRBJ2-7,.,.,TGCGCCAGCAGCCCCGGGACTGGCAACTACGAGCAGTACTTC,CASSPGTGNYEQYF
TRBV5-1,TRBJ1-6,TRBD1,.,TGCGCCAGCAGCTTAGGACAGGATACTTTTAATTCACCCCTCCACTTT,CASSLGQDTFNSPLHF
TRBV4-1,TRBJ2-7,.,.,TGCGCCAGCAGCCAAGATCTGTTGTATGAGCAGTACTTC,CASSQDLLYEQYF
TRBV28,TRBJ2-7,TRBD2,.,TGTGCCAGCAGACTAGCGGAAGTCTCCTACGAGCAGTACTTC,CASRLAEVSYEQYF
TRBV5-1,TRBJ2-1,TRBD2,.,TGCGCCAGCAGCAGTAGCGGGATAGAGTACAATGAGCAGTTCTTC,CASSSSGIEYNEQFF
TRBV7-8,TRBJ2-7,TRBD2,.,TGTGCCAGCAGCTTAGTAAGCGGGACCGCCTACGAGCAGTACTTC,CASSLVSGTAYEQYF
TRBV5-1,TRBJ1-2,TRBD1,.,TGCGCCAGCAGCCTATCCGGGACAGCCGCTTTTTATGGCTACACCTTC,CASSLSGTAAFYGYTF
TRBV5-4,TRBJ1-4,TRBD1,once,TGTGCCAGCAGCTCCGGGACAGGGGAGGGGGGTAATGAAAAACTGTTTTTT,CASSSGTGEGGNEKLFF
TRBV9,TRBJ1-3,.,.,TGTGCCAGCAGCGTAGCCAAGGACGGGGTCTCTGGAAACACCATATATTTT,CASSVAKDGVSGNTIYF
TRBV2,TRBJ2-3,TRBD1,.,TGTGCCAGCCATGGGACAGGATATACAGATACGCAGTATTTT,CASHGTGYTDTQYF
TRBV5-1,TRBJ2-1,TRBD1,once,TGCGCCAGCAGCCTGCGACAGGGTACCTACAATGAGCAGTTCTTC,CASSLRQGTYNEQFF
TRBV4-2,TRBJ2-7,TRBD1,.,TGTGCCAGCAGCCAAGGGACAGGGGGCGCTTTCTACGAGCAGTACTTC,CASSQGTGGAFYEQYF